This is a list of T cell receptor beta chains from one sample in a study of long-term antiretroviral therapy in people with HIV. Sequencing was performed with immunoSEQ multiplex PCR; in TCRdb, only in-frame clones are kept and a portion is missing. The profile shows under 20,000 clones, over 65% of them singletons. This material consisted of unsorted PBMCs, taken 0.5 years before starting antiretroviral therapy. The source is a woman aged 45-60 years with HIV. Both conserved end residues are trimmed from each CDR3. Not every row has a clone size; where given, it reads once, few, many or a size class.

clone_size j_call v_call cdr3_aa
. TRBJ2-2 TRBV6-5 ASSYSSQITGELF
few TRBJ1-5 TRBV19 ASTGVGRVSNQPQH
. TRBJ1-3 TRBV14 ASSQVRGVGNTIY
. TRBJ2-7 TRBV11-2 ASSLVPRPSYEQY
. TRBJ2-3 TRBV5-1 ASSSGTGSADTQY
. TRBJ2-4 TRBV6-5 ASSSGTPNEGNIQY
once TRBJ2-3 TRBV7-3 ASSPGGLGDTQY
. TRBJ1-2 TRBV5-4 ASSLEGLGGYT
. TRBJ1-1 TRBV6-6 ASSGRDRGGSEAF
. TRBJ1-2 TRBV9 ASSSPGQGNYGYT
. TRBJ2-3 TRBV2 ASTSSRGSTDTQY
. TRBJ2-2 TRBV5-1 ASSLAIQGNTGELF
once TRBJ1-1 TRBV12-5 ASGSKQGSLVNTEAF
. TRBJ1-2 TRBV29-1 SVPSGGKGYGYT
. TRBJ2-1 TRBV7-2 ASSLRTGGPYNEQF
few TRBJ1-1 TRBV9 ASRVAEGVPEAF
. TRBJ1-2 TRBV7-2 ASSLVGVTRMGGYT
. TRBJ1-2 TRBV29-1 SATVNYGYT
. TRBJ2-5 TRBV9 ASSRTSQETQY
. TRBJ2-2 TRBV4-1 ASSQKALAGGNTGELF
. TRBJ2-3 TRBV4-1 ASSQAGGADTQY
. TRBJ1-5 TRBV28 ASSKGQGSTQPQH
few TRBJ1-4 TRBV27 ASTPGRGEKLF
. TRBJ1-5 TRBV11-2 ASSLQGFNQPQH
. TRBJ1-5 TRBV30 AWSEGLNQPQH
few TRBJ1-2 TRBV4-2 ASSRQGAYGYT
. TRBJ1-2 TRBV6-5 ASSYRDSPYGYT
. TRBJ2-3 TRBV5-1 ASSLVGQGMPDTQY
. TRBJ2-3 TRBV13 ASSFMDRNTDTQY
. TRBJ1-1 TRBV11-2 ASSSQGSNTEAF
. TRBJ1-2 TRBV9 ASSVDSRSYT
. TRBJ2-1 TRBV5-1 ASRTGQGIGEQF
once TRBJ2-1 TRBV11-3 ASSPLGQF
. TRBJ2-3 TRBV7-7 ASSPRDSSTDTQY
. TRBJ2-1 TRBV5-1 ASSQQGVRDGEQF
. TRBJ2-1 TRBV6-1 ASRGYNEQF
. TRBJ2-1 TRBV5-1 ASSRGYAAGGSQF
few TRBJ1-6 TRBV27 ASSPRDRPVSPLH
. TRBJ2-2 TRBV5-1 ASSPRVLTSGVTNTGELF